The clone carrying this T cell receptor beta chain occurred once. Its antigen is currently unknown. The length of the CDR3 is 16 residues. Germline assignment: CDR1 LNHDA and CDR2 SQIVND (reference sequence). The ends lost 1 base at V and 6 bases at J; junction bases unmatched: 8. This sample was taken from a study of shared clonotypes between healthy human individuals. Study-level background: The plates for each donor numbered three CD4 naive, three CD4 memory, two CD8 naive and one CD8 memory.

Sequenced by immunoSEQ multiplex PCR; TCRdb stores in-frame clones only, minus some. The sample yields approximately 2.5 million clones, approximately 93% seen once. Broader study findings: Deeper or shallower sequencing was expected to change how clonotypes are shared among donors. At large depth, rarefaction still showed sorted-subset sequencing to be incomplete.

The TCR originated in a man aged 18 to 29 in good health. Some clones in this sample may be carry-over from other donors' samples. The rearrangement uses TRBV19 and TRBJ2-2, with TRBD2 matching over 7 bases. Sequencing was carried out using naive CD4+ T cells from PBMCs. As for subset: CD45RA+ positively selected. CDR3 in amino acids: CASSIVSGYVPGELFF. The DNA of the CDR3 is TGTGCCAGTAGTATAGTTAGCGGGTATGTCCCCGGGGAGCTGTTTTTT.